This TCR beta chain is from a study of T cell responses to AZD1222 COVID-19 vaccine. TCRdb's table, derived via immunoSEQ multiplex PCR, lists solely in-frame clones and lacks some. The sample holds fewer than 110,000 clones, around 91% seen once. Concerning this clone itself: Its antigen is not identified.

Trimming removed 1 base at V and 0 bases at J, with 12 bases between. The V gene's germline CDR1 is PRHDT and CDR2 FYEKMQ (reference sequence). The CDR3 covers 16 residues. Study-wide results and limits: The donor cohort was predominantly white British with a female majority, and clonal diversity may have been underestimated. Distributed over spike, vaccine-associated CD4 TCRs predominated at 160-218 and 743-854.

The clonotype comes from an adult in good health. The input for sequencing was peripheral blood, taken on day 0 of AZD1222 vaccination. The chain carries TRBV13 and TRBJ1-1; D is unresolved. The CDR3 sequence: CASSLVREILNTEAFF. The CDR3 nucleotides read TGTGCCAGCAGCTTAGTACGGGAAATCCTGAACACTGAAGCTTTCTTT.